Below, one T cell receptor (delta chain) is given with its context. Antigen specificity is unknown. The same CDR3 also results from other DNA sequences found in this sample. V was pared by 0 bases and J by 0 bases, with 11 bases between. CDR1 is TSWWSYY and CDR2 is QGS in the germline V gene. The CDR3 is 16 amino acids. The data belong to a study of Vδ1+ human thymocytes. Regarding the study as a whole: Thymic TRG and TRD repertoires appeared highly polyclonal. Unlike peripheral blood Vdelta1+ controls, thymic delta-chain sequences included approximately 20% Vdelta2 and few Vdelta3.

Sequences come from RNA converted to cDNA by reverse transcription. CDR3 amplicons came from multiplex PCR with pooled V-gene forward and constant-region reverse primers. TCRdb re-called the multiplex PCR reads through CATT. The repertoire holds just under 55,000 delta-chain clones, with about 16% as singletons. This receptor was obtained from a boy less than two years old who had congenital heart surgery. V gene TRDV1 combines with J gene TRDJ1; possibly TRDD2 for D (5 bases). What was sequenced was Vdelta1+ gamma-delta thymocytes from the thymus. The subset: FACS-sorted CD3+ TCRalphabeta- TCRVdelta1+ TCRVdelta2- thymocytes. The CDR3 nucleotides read TGTGCTCTTGGGGAACTATTCCTCCTTTACACCGATAAACTCATCTTT. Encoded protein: CALGELFLLYTDKLIF.